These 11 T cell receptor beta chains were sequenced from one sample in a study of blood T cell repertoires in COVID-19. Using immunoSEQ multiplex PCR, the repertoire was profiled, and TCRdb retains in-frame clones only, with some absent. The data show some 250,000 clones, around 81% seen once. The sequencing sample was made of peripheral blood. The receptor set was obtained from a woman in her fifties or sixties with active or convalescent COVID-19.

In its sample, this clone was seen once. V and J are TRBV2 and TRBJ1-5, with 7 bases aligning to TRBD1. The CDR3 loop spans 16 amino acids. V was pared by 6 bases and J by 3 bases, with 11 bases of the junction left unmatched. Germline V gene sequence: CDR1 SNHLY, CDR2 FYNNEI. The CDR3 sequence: CASSTPWDSSNQPQHF. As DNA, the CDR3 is TGTGCCAGCAGCACTCCCTGGGACAGCTCCAATCAGCCCCAGCATTTT.

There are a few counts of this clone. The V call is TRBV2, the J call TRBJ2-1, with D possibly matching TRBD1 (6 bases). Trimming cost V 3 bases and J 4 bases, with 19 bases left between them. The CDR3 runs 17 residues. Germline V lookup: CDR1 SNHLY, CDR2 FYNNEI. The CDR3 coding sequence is TGTGCCAGCAGTGATCCATCGGACAGTTGGCTGTACAATGAGCAGTTCTTC. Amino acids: CASSDPSDSWLYNEQFF.

This CDR3 reads CASSQDWTGGNYGYTF. CDR3 bases: TGCGCCAGCAGCCAAGATTGGACAGGGGGAAACTATGGCTACACCTTC. This rearrangement joins TRBV4-1 to TRBJ1-2; 10 bases align to TRBD1. Germline V gene sequence: CDR1 MGHRA, CDR2 YSYEKL. V lost 0 bases to trimming and J lost 2 bases; unmatched junction nucleotides: 3. CDR3 length: 16 amino acids.

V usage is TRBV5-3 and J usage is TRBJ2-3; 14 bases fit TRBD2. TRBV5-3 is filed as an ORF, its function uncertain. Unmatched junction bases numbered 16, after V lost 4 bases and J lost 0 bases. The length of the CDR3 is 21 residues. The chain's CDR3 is CARSMNGTSGGNNTSTDTQYF. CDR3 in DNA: TGTGCCAGAAGCATGAACGGGACTAGCGGGGGAAACAACACTAGCACAGATACGCAGTATTTT.

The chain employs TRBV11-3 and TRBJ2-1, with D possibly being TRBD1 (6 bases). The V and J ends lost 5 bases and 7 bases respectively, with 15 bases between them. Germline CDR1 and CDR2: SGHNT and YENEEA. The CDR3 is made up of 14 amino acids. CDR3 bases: TGTGCCAGCAGCCTAACCGGGACAATTAATGAGCAGTTCTTC. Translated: CASSLTGTINEQFF. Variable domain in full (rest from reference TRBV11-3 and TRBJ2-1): EAGVVQSPRYKIIEKKQPVAFWCNPISGHNTLYWYLQNLGQGPELLIRYENEEAVDDSQLPKDRFSAERLKGVDSTLKIQPAELGDSAVYLCASSLTGTINEQFFGPGTRLTVL.

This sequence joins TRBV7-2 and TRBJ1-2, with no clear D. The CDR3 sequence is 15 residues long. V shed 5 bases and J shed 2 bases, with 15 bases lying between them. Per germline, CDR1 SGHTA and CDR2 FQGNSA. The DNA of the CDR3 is TGTGCCAGCAGCCCCTACCGGGCGGGAAACTATGGCTACACCTTC. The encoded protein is CASSPYRAGNYGYTF.

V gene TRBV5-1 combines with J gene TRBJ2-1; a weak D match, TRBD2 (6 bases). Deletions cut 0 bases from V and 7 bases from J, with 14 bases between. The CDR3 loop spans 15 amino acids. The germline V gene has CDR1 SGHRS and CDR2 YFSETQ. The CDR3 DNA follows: TGCGCCAGCAGCTTGGCCGGGACTCGCCTTAATGAGCAGTTCTTC. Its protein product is CASSLAGTRLNEQFF.

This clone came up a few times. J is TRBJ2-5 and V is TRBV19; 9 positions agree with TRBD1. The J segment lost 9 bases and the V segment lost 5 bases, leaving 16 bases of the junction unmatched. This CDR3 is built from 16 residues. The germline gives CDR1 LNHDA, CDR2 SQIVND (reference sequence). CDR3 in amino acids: CASSFSGTGLERAQYF. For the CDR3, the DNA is TGTGCCAGTAGTTTCTCCGGGACAGGGCTCGAAAGAGCCCAGTACTTC.

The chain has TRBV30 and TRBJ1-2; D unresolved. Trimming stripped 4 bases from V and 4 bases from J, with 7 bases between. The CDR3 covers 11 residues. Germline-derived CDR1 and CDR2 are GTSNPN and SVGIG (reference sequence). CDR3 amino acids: CAWTASYGYTF. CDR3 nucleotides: TGTGCCTGGACAGCTAGCTATGGCTACACCTTC.

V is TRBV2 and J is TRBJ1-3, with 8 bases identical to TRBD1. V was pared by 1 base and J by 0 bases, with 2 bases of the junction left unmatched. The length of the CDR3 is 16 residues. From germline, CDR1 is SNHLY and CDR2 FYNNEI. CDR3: CASSEGTGNSGNTIYF. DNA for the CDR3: TGTGCCAGCAGTGAAGGGACAGGGAACTCTGGAAACACCATATATTTT.

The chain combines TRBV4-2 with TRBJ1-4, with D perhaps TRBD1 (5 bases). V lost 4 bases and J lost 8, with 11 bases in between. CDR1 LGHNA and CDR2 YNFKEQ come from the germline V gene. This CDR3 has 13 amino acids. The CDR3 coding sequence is TGTGCCAGCAGCCCCGGGGGTGGGGAAAAACTGTTTTTT. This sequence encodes CASSPGGGEKLFF.